The clone carrying this TCR beta chain appeared many times. This record comes from a study of regulatory T cells in long-lasting Graves disease. Arm-PCR of CDR3 regions and iRepertoire HTBI primers were used to build TCR beta libraries. A single record per CDR3 protein comes from TCRdb applying MiXCR to the multiplex PCR reads. The sample shows 350,000 to 500,000 distinct CDR3 sequences, around 13% of them seen only once. Specified time point: newly diagnosed GD, antithyroid drugs for less than 3 months. PBMC-extracted RNA yielded the TCR library. Germline loops: CDR1 SGDLS, CDR2 YYNGEE. This CDR3 region has 14 residues. Deletions cut 2 bases from V and 8 bases from J, with 13 bases between. The sample also formed part of further work on T cells in Graves' hyperthyroidism and ophthalmopathy. This second study notes: The study used the HTBI primer set for a first-round RT-PCR of the TCR CDR3.

Here the sequenced sample was peripheral blood mononuclear cells (PBMCs), taken at new diagnosis, from a patient treated with antithyroid drugs. The origin of this receptor is a woman between 45 and 60 years old with Graves disease. The gene calls are TRBV9 and TRBJ1-4; D possibly corresponds to TRBD1 (5 bases). The CDR3 sequence is CASSVAGGMEKLFF. The CDR3 bases are TGTGCCAGCAGCGTTGCGGGGGGGATGGAAAAACTGTTTTTT. Supplemented by reference TRBV9 and TRBJ1-4, the full variable domain reads DSGVTQTPKHLITATGQRVTLRCSPRSGDLSVYWYQQSLDQGLQFLIQYYNGEERAKGNILERFSAQQFPDLHSELNLSSLELGDSALYFCASSVAGGMEKLFFGSGTQLSVL.